These T cell receptor beta chains were read from a single sample in a study of blood T cells in healthy people across ages. Each CDR3 protein gets one entry after TCRdb re-called the 5' RACE reads with MiXCR. The table shows some 790,000 distinct CDR3 sequences, with under 35% occurring only once. The specimen was blood. The receptors come from an elderly woman in good health. CDR3s include the opening cysteine and the closing phenylalanine or tryptophan. The D gene is left open where the match is weak. Some rows have no size entry. The others give once, few or many, or a class for an expanded clone.

D gene: .; clone size: .; J gene: TRBJ2-2; V gene: TRBV5-1; CDR3 DNA: TGCGCCAGCAGCCTGACCATATCGGGGTGGAGCACCGGGGAGCTGTTTTTT; CDR3 protein: CASSLTISGWSTGELFF
D gene: .; clone size: .; J gene: TRBJ1-2; V gene: TRBV3-1; CDR3 DNA: TGTGCCAGCAGCCAGCTAGGGAAGGGTGGCTACACCTTC; CDR3 protein: CASSQLGKGGYTF
D gene: TRBD1; clone size: many; J gene: TRBJ1-6; V gene: TRBV7-2; CDR3 DNA: TGTGCCAGCAGCTTACAACCTGGGACAGTCTATTCACCCCTCCACTTT; CDR3 protein: CASSLQPGTVYSPLHF
D gene: TRBD2; clone size: many; J gene: TRBJ2-5; V gene: TRBV3-1; CDR3 DNA: TGTGCCAGCAGCCAAATCCGACTAGCGGGGGGGACCCAGTACTTC; CDR3 protein: CASSQIRLAGGTQYF
D gene: TRBD1; clone size: many; J gene: TRBJ2-7; V gene: TRBV27; CDR3 DNA: TGTGCCAGTCAGATTGGACAGGGGGCAGGTATATACGAGCAGTACTTC; CDR3 protein: CASQIGQGAGIYEQYF
D gene: .; clone size: .; J gene: TRBJ2-1; V gene: TRBV7-2; CDR3 DNA: TGTGCCAGCAGCTGGGTCGGGGATTACAATGAGCAGTTCTTC; CDR3 protein: CASSWVGDYNEQFF
D gene: .; clone size: .; J gene: TRBJ1-5; V gene: TRBV2; CDR3 DNA: TGTGCCAGCACAGCCGGGACATTGGGCAATCAGCCCCAGCATTTT; CDR3 protein: CASTAGTLGNQPQHF
D gene: .; clone size: .; J gene: TRBJ1-5; V gene: TRBV7-2; CDR3 DNA: TGTGCCAGCAGCTATCAGTTTAATCAACCCCAGCATTTT; CDR3 protein: CASSYQFNQPQHF
D gene: .; clone size: many; J gene: TRBJ2-1; V gene: TRBV7-2; CDR3 DNA: TGTGCCAGCAAGGCCCGGGGGGCAACTACTGATGAGCAGTTCTTC; CDR3 protein: CASKARGATTDEQFF
D gene: TRBD2; clone size: many; J gene: TRBJ2-1; V gene: TRBV7-2; CDR3 DNA: TGTGCCAGCAGCTTGACTAGCGGGGTTAACAATGAGCAGTTCTTC; CDR3 protein: CASSLTSGVNNEQFF
D gene: .; clone size: .; J gene: TRBJ2-7; V gene: TRBV5-1; CDR3 DNA: TGCGCCAGCAGCACGGGACTCAGCCCCTACGAGCAGTACTTC; CDR3 protein: CASSTGLSPYEQYF
D gene: .; clone size: few; J gene: TRBJ2-7; V gene: TRBV4-3; CDR3 DNA: TGCGCCAGCAGCCGAGGGTTCGGGGGAGAGGCCCAGTACTTC; CDR3 protein: CASSRGFGGEAQYF
D gene: .; clone size: many; J gene: TRBJ2-7; V gene: TRBV7-2; CDR3 DNA: TGTGCCAGCAGCTTAGCGGGGGGGCAATACGAGCAGTACTTC; CDR3 protein: CASSLAGGQYEQYF
D gene: TRBD1; clone size: many; J gene: TRBJ2-1; V gene: TRBV20-1; CDR3 DNA: TGCAGTGCTAGAAGACAGGGTTATGAGCAGTTCTTC; CDR3 protein: CSARRQGYEQFF
D gene: .; clone size: many; J gene: TRBJ2-3; V gene: TRBV20-1; CDR3 DNA: TGCAGTGCTAGAGATAGGCAGACTAGTTTTTTGACAGATACGCAGTATTTT; CDR3 protein: CSARDRQTSFLTDTQYF
D gene: TRBD2; clone size: few; J gene: TRBJ2-3; V gene: TRBV30; CDR3 DNA: TGTGCCTGGAGGCTAGCGGGGAGCACAGATACGCAGTATTTT; CDR3 protein: CAWRLAGSTDTQYF
D gene: TRBD2; clone size: few; J gene: TRBJ2-3; V gene: TRBV14; CDR3 DNA: TGTGCCAGCAGCCGCCTTACTAGCGGGGGGTCCAGGGATACGCAGTATTTT; CDR3 protein: CASSRLTSGGSRDTQYF
D gene: .; clone size: few; J gene: TRBJ2-7; V gene: TRBV30; CDR3 DNA: TGTGCCTGGAGTGTAAATCGAAGGTTGGGCGAGCAGTACTTC; CDR3 protein: CAWSVNRRLGEQYF
D gene: .; clone size: few; J gene: TRBJ1-2; V gene: TRBV28; CDR3 DNA: TGTGCCAGCAGCCGTCTCGCGGCAGGGATCTCTAACTATGGCTACACCTTC; CDR3 protein: CASSRLAAGISNYGYTF
D gene: .; clone size: few; J gene: TRBJ2-2; V gene: TRBV9; CDR3 DNA: TGTGCCAGCAGCGTTGGGACAACCAACACCGGGGAGCTGTTTTTT; CDR3 protein: CASSVGTTNTGELFF
D gene: .; clone size: .; J gene: TRBJ2-7; V gene: TRBV9; CDR3 DNA: TGTGCCAGCAGCAAACAAGGGGGGCTCTCCTACAATGAGCAGTACTTC; CDR3 protein: CASSKQGGLSYNEQYF
D gene: TRBD2; clone size: many; J gene: TRBJ2-3; V gene: TRBV29-1; CDR3 DNA: TGCAGCGTTGCTAGCGGGGGGACAGATACGCAGTATTTT; CDR3 protein: CSVASGGTDTQYF